Below, 31 T cell receptor beta chains from the same sample are listed, as sequenced in a study of blood T cells in healthy people across ages. A second PCR of 7 to 11 cycles used a sample-barcoded 5' primer and a J-beta primer mix. TCRdb ran MiXCR on the 5' RACE reads and lists one entry per CDR3 protein. The sample carries some 690,000 distinct CDR3 sequences, 20% to 25% recorded once. Sequenced: blood. These TCRs come from a man between 65 and 85 years old in good health.

This clonotype appeared a few times. The chain recombines TRBV20-1 with TRBJ2-3, with TRBD2 matching over 9 bases. The CDR3 runs to 15 residues. Germline trimming cut 4 bases from V and 0 bases from J; bases unmatched to any gene: 5. Germline V gene data show CDR1 as DFQATT and CDR2 as SNEGSKA (reference sequence). CDR3 loop: CSAKKLAGSTDTQYF. As DNA, the CDR3 is TGCAGTGCTAAGAAACTAGCGGGTAGCACAGATACGCAGTATTTT.

V and J are TRBV5-1 and TRBJ2-5; D tentatively fits TRBD1 or TRBD2 (6 bases each). The end of the DNA fits TRBJ2-1 better, so the J call may be wrong. Germline CDR1 is SGHRS and CDR2 is YFSETQ. The CDR3 is 15 amino acids. The CDR3 sequence: CASSLAPGAVNEQFF. The CDR3 DNA follows: TGCGCCAGCAGCTTGGCCCCGGGGGCGGTCAATGAGCAGTTCTTC.

The chain joins TRBV3-1 to TRBJ1-1; the match to TRBD1 covers 7 bases. Losses at the gene ends were 7 bases for V and 10 bases for J; bases not matched to a gene: 15. The CDR3 totals 14 residues. Germline values: CDR1 LGHDT, CDR2 YNNKEL (reference sequence). CDR3 DNA: TGTGCCAGCACCTCCACAGGGGCTTCAGGTGTAGCTTTCTTT. Protein product: CASTSTGASGVAFF.

This clonotype was seen repeatedly, ten times or more. This chain uses TRBV5-5 with TRBJ2-1; D not certain. With 5 bases removed from V and 9 bases from J, the gap between germline ends came to 12 bases. The CDR3 is 12 amino acids. CDR1 SGHKS and CDR2 YYEKEE come from the germline V gene (reference sequence). CDR3 nucleotide sequence: TGTGCCAGCAGGCTTCTGGGCACTGAGCAGTTCTTC. Protein: CASRLLGTEQFF.

In its sample, this clonotype was seen a few times. The genes are TRBV14 and TRBJ2-1; 14 positions agree with TRBD2. Germline lookup yields CDR1 SGHDN and CDR2 FVKESK. The CDR3 covers 20 residues. Losses at the gene ends were 1 base for V and 4 bases for J; bases not matched to a gene: 12. For the CDR3, the DNA is TGTGCCAGCAGCCAAGGGATAGCGGGACTAGCGGGAGACCATTACAATGAGCAGTTCTTC. Its protein product is CASSQGIAGLAGDHYNEQFF.

The chain recombines TRBV10-3 with TRBJ1-6, with 9 bases lining up with TRBD1. The CDR3 is made up of 12 amino acids. The V gene end was trimmed by 7 bases and the J gene end by 13 bases; junction bases not matched to a gene: 5. The V gene's germline CDR1 is ENHRY and CDR2 SYGVKD. CDR3 sequence (DNA): TGTGCCATCATGGACAGGGGCTGGCCCCTCCACTTT. It yields the protein CAIMDRGWPLHF.

In this sample, this clonotype turned up many times. V is TRBV3-1 and J is TRBJ2-3; the D call may be TRBD1 or TRBD2 (5 bases each). The germline V gene has CDR1 LGHDT and CDR2 YNNKEL (reference sequence). There are 16 residues in the CDR3. Trimming took 4 bases from V and 2 from J, leaving 16 bases between them. The CDR3 DNA follows: TGTGCCAGCAGCCCCACAAGCCGGGGCCACACAGATACGCAGTATTTT. Its translation: CASSPTSRGHTDTQYF.

This clonotype turned up a few times. In DNA form, the CDR3 reads TGTGCCAGCAGCCAGCGGTCTAGCGGGGTGATAGATACGCAGTATTTT. Protein: CASSQRSSGVIDTQYF. The chain is built from TRBV3-1 and TRBJ2-3, with 9 nucleotides matching TRBD2. This CDR3 spans 16 amino acids. With V trimmed by 3 bases and J by 5 bases, 9 bases remained unmatched. The V gene's germline CDR1 is LGHDT and CDR2 YNNKEL (reference sequence).

V usage is TRBV5-1 and J usage is TRBJ1-4; unclear D gene. The CDR3 totals 14 residues. CDR1 SGHRS and CDR2 YFSETQ come from the germline V gene. V lost 3 bases and J 2 bases, leaving 8 bases between the germline ends. CDR3 protein: CASSSAGTNEKLFF. CDR3 nucleotide sequence: TGCGCCAGCAGCTCGGCGGGTACTAATGAAAAACTGTTTTTT.

This clonotype was seen more than once but under ten times. The rearrangement uses TRBV7-9 and TRBJ2-3; no reliable D call. Trimming stripped 3 bases from V and 8 bases from J, with 6 bases between. Germline CDR1 reads SEHNR; CDR2 reads FQNEAQ (reference sequence). This CDR3 is 11 amino acids long. The CDR3 region has the DNA TGTGCCAGCAGCTTCTCTCGTACGCAGTATTTT. It codes for CASSFSRTQYF.

Points on this clonotype: A read error is possible here, since a much larger clone lies one base away. V gene TRBV9 combines with J gene TRBJ2-3; D is ambiguous. Germline assignment: CDR1 SGDLS and CDR2 YYNGEE. The CDR3 loop spans 13 amino acids. The CDR3 DNA follows: TGTGTCAGCAGCCCCTACCCCACAGATACGCAGTATTTT. Encoded protein: CVSSPYPTDTQYF.

In its sample, this clonotype was seen many times. V and J are TRBV19 and TRBJ1-5; D gene uncertain. The germline V and J ends were trimmed by 1 base and 7 bases, with 8 bases remaining between them. This CDR3 has 13 amino acids. From germline, CDR1 is LNHDA and CDR2 SQIVND (reference sequence). CDR3 DNA: TGTGCCAGTAGTATAGGCGTAAGCCAGCCCCAGCATTTT. Translating it yields CASSIGVSQPQHF.

The chain joins TRBV12-3 or TRBV12-4 to TRBJ2-3; D may correspond to TRBD1 or TRBD2 (5 bases each). The germline V and J ends were trimmed by 5 bases and 1 base, with 10 bases remaining between them. The CDR3 sequence is 14 residues long. The CDR3 nucleotides are TGTGCCAGCAGTCAGGGACCACGCACAGATACGCAGTATTTT. It translates to CASSQGPRTDTQYF.

The V call is TRBV4-1, the J call TRBJ2-5, with a weak D call TRBD2 (6 bases). V was shortened by 0 bases and J by 5 bases, with 25 bases between the two germline ends. This CDR3 is 19 amino acids long. Per germline, CDR1 MGHRA and CDR2 YSYEKL. This CDR3 reads CASSQEWILAAGIRETQYF. The DNA of the CDR3 is TGCGCCAGCAGCCAAGAATGGATCTTAGCGGCGGGGATCCGGGAGACCCAGTACTTC.

The chain is built from TRBV12-3 or TRBV12-4 and TRBJ1-1, with D unclear. The CDR3 is 15 amino acids. The V and J ends lost 3 bases and 2 bases respectively, with 13 bases between them. The DNA for the CDR3 is TGTGCCAGCAGTTTCTCTGGGATGGTCAACACTGAAGCTTTCTTT. Translation gives CASSFSGMVNTEAFF.

This clonotype has just a few counts. V usage is TRBV12-3 or TRBV12-4 and J usage is TRBJ2-2; D is undetermined. V was cut by 6 bases and J by 6 bases, with 14 bases left in between. This CDR3 has 14 residues. CDR3 nucleotides: TGTGCCAGCAGCCCGGCCCCCGGGTCCGGGGAGCTGTTTTTT. Protein sequence: CASSPAPGSGELFF.

This chain connects TRBV28 to TRBJ2-7; D is undetermined. Looked up from germline, CDR1 is MDHEN and CDR2 is SYDVKM. V was shortened by 2 bases and J by 4 bases, with 18 bases between the two germline ends. CDR3 length: 16 residues. DNA of the CDR3: TGTGCCAGCAGTTTAGGCGCTGTAGGGTCTAAATACGAGCAGTACGTC. Protein: CASSLGAVGSKYEQYV.

The chain has TRBV29-1 and TRBJ1-1; no clear D. Germline V gene sequence: CDR1 SQVTM, CDR2 ANQGSEA. The CDR3 sequence is 13 residues long. V was trimmed by 2 bases and J by 1 base, leaving 8 bases between them. The CDR3 reads CSVEMTSNTEAFF. DNA of the CDR3: TGCAGCGTTGAAATGACATCGAACACTGAAGCTTTCTTT.

V is TRBV12-3 or TRBV12-4 and J is TRBJ2-7; 11 nucleotides agree with TRBD1. There are 15 residues in the CDR3. With V trimmed by 4 bases and J by 3 bases, 5 bases remained unmatched. The CDR3 sequence: CASSSRDRGFYEQYF. CDR3 DNA: TGTGCCAGCAGTTCCCGGGACAGGGGGTTCTACGAGCAGTACTTC.

V gene TRBV2 combines with J gene TRBJ2-5, with 8 bases fitting TRBD1. The DNA end favors TRBJ2-7, so the J call may be wrong. This CDR3 spans 14 amino acids. CDR1 is SNHLY and CDR2 is FYNNEI in the germline V gene. The CDR3 loop reads CASVTGTGYYEQYF. The CDR3 bases are TGTGCCAGCGTAACCGGGACAGGCTACTACGAGCAGTACTTC.

V is TRBV6-5 and J is TRBJ1-6; 7 positions agree with TRBD1. Germline assignment: CDR1 MNHEY and CDR2 SVGAGI. Trimming removed 2 bases from V and 7 bases from J; junction bases left unmatched: 11. CDR3 length: 17 residues. CDR3 nucleotides: TGTGCCAGCAGTTACGGTCTTTCGGGACAGCACAATTCACCCCTCCACTTT. This codes for CASSYGLSGQHNSPLHF.

The chain uses TRBV11-3 and TRBJ2-1; D is possibly TRBD1 (6 bases). The CDR3 covers 15 residues. The germline V and J ends were trimmed by 2 bases and 7 bases, with 15 bases remaining between them. Germline V CDR1 and CDR2: SGHNT, YENEEA. As DNA, the CDR3 is TGTGCCAGCAGCTTAATCAGGGGCGCGGATAATGAGCAGTTCTTC. Amino acids: CASSLIRGADNEQFF.

The sample holds a few counts of this clonotype. The chain couples TRBV20-1 to TRBJ1-5; 7 nucleotides agree with TRBD1. This CDR3 comprises 14 residues. V shed 0 bases and J 5 bases; nucleotides not matched to a gene: 4. Germline CDR1 is DFQATT and CDR2 is SNEGSKA (reference sequence). The CDR3 bases are TGCAGTGCTAGAGATGTGACAGGGTATCAGCCCCAGCATTTT. It specifies CSARDVTGYQPQHF.

To note about this clonotype: The junction and the germline gene differ at one end; a read error may be behind it. The J gene is TRBJ2-3, the V gene TRBV5-1, with 7 bases matching TRBD2. Germline values: CDR1 SGHRS, CDR2 YFSETQ. This CDR3 comprises 14 residues. The CDR3 DNA follows: TGCGCCGGCAGTTCTGGGAGGGGCACAGATACGCAGTATTTT. Its protein product is CAGSSGRGTDTQYF.

This clonotype was seen a handful of times. V and J are TRBV20-1 and TRBJ2-7, with a possible D match to TRBD1 (5 bases). Germline-derived CDR1 and CDR2 are DFQATT and SNEGSKA (reference sequence). Trimming shortened V by 6 bases and J by 2 bases, and 11 bases separated the two germline ends. The CDR3 is 12 residues long. CDR3 region: CSASDKTYEQYF. As DNA, the CDR3 is TGCAGTGCCTCGGACAAGACCTACGAGCAGTACTTC.

There are many counts of this clonotype. V usage is TRBV7-9 and J usage is TRBJ2-5; D is uncertain. V was trimmed by 5 bases and J by 5 bases, leaving 15 bases between them. Germline CDR1 reads SEHNR; CDR2 reads FQNEAQ (reference sequence). CDR3 length: 14 residues. CDR3 amino acids: CASSPTINSETQYF. The DNA for the CDR3 is TGTGCCAGCAGCCCCACTATAAACAGTGAGACCCAGTACTTC.

As to this clonotype: Mismatch with germline at one junction end may stem from a read error. The gene calls are TRBV28 and TRBJ2-7, with 11 bases lining up with TRBD2. The CDR3 spans 15 residues. The germline CDR1 and CDR2 sequences are MDHEN and SYDVKM. The CDR3 here is CASRLLAGGPNEQYF. DNA for the CDR3: TGTGCCAGCAGATTATTAGCGGGGGGGCCCAACGAGCAGTACTTC.

This chain uses TRBV5-8 with TRBJ2-4, with D perhaps matching TRBD1 (5 bases). CDR3 length equals 16 residues. Germline V gene sequence: CDR1 SGHTS, CDR2 YDEGEE. Trimming cost V 2 bases and J 0 bases, with 12 bases left between them. The CDR3 DNA is TGTGCCAGCAGCTTTGGACAACGGATAGCCAAAAACATTCAGTACTTC. The encoded protein is CASSFGQRIAKNIQYF.

The table lists this clonotype with a few counts. The chain couples TRBV6-5 to TRBJ1-1; 10 bases match TRBD1. Germline CDR1 is MNHEY and CDR2 is SVGAGI. This CDR3 is built from 16 residues. Trimming cost V 2 bases and J 4 bases; bases outside gene matches: 7. CDR3 protein: CASSYGFGTGATEAFF. The CDR3 DNA sequence: TGTGCCAGCAGTTACGGGTTCGGGACAGGGGCCACTGAAGCTTTCTTT.

This clonotype turned up a few times. CDR3 in DNA: TGCAGCGTTGAATCCGTCGGAGGGGGAGAGACCCAGTACTTC. Amino acids: CSVESVGGGETQYF. The chain links TRBV29-1 to TRBJ2-5; tentatively, D is TRBD1 or TRBD2 (6 bases each). From germline, CDR1 is SQVTM and CDR2 ANQGSEA. The V gene lost 2 bases and the J gene lost 4 bases, with 14 bases spanning the gap. The CDR3 consists of 14 residues.

CDR3 protein: CASSLAGTSGAQQFF. CDR3 nucleotides: TGTGCCAGCAGCTTAGCCGGGACTAGCGGGGCTCAGCAGTTCTTC. This chain joins TRBV7-2 and TRBJ2-5, with TRBD2 matching 13 bases. The tail of the sequence fits TRBJ2-1 better, so the J call may be wrong. Germline V lookup: CDR1 SGHTA, CDR2 FQGNSA. This CDR3 comprises 15 residues.